Below are 24 T cell receptor beta chains sequenced from a single sample in a study of T cell responses to AZD1222 COVID-19 vaccine. This table comes from immunoSEQ multiplex PCR, and its TCRdb copy is limited to in-frame clones, with some not included. Here the sample spans roughly 80,000 clones, 90% being singletons. The sample consisted of peripheral blood, taken 28 days after the second AZD1222 dose. The receptors originated from an adult who received the AZD1222 COVID-19 vaccine.

The chain joins TRBV11-3 to TRBJ2-2, with D perhaps matching TRBD1 (6 bases). Germline assignment: CDR1 SGHNT and CDR2 YENEEA. This CDR3 is built from 16 residues. The V gene lost 4 bases and the J gene lost 3 bases, with 15 bases spanning the gap. In nucleotides, the CDR3 is TGTGCCAGCAGCTCCGGTGCCCGGACAGACACCGGGGAGCTGTTTTTT. This translates into CASSSGARTDTGELFF. Supplemented by reference TRBV11-3 and TRBJ2-2, the full variable domain reads EAGVVQSPRYKIIEKKQPVAFWCNPISGHNTLYWYLQNLGQGPELLIRYENEEAVDDSQLPKDRFSAERLKGVDSTLKIQPAELGDSAVYLCASSSGARTDTGELFFGEGSRLTVL.

The chain uses TRBV6-6 and TRBJ1-3; TRBD1 might be the D (5 bases). This CDR3 comprises 15 residues. In germline, CDR1 is MNHNY, CDR2 SVGAGI (reference sequence). Trimming stripped 6 bases from V and 3 bases from J, with 15 bases between. Here the CDR3 reads CASSYGGDDGNTIYF. In DNA form, the CDR3 reads TGTGCCAGCAGCTACGGGGGGGATGATGGAAACACCATATATTTT.

CDR3 bases: TGTGCCAGCAGTAGGACCCTAATCGAGCAGTACTTC. Its translation is CASSRTLIEQYF. This chain joins TRBV6-2 or TRBV6-3 and TRBJ2-7; D ambiguous. The V and J ends lost 5 bases and 6 bases respectively, with 11 bases between them. The CDR3 extends over 12 amino acids. Per germline, CDR1 MNHEY and CDR2 SVGEGT.

The rearrangement joins TRBV7-4 to TRBJ1-3; weak D call: TRBD1 (5 bases). Trimming left V 1 base short and J 10 bases short, with 17 bases between. The length of the CDR3 is 15 residues. In germline, CDR1 is SGHVT, CDR2 SQSDAQ. CDR3 bases: TGTGCCAGCAGCTTAGTGCCCAGGGCACAAAGAACCATATATTTT. This sequence encodes CASSLVPRAQRTIYF.

The rearrangement joins TRBV6-1 to TRBJ1-4; D perhaps matches TRBD1 (6 bases). CDR1 is MNHNS, CDR2 SASEGT, per germline. The CDR3 extends over 16 amino acids. V was clipped by 4 bases and J by 5 bases, with 17 bases between them. CDR3 loop: CASSVLADSTNEKLFF. In DNA, the CDR3 is TGTGCCAGCAGTGTACTTGCGGACAGTACAAATGAAAAACTGTTTTTT.

In its sample, this clone was seen once. V gene TRBV5-6 combines with J gene TRBJ1-5; the D gene is possibly TRBD1 (6 bases). Germline V gene lookup returns CDR1 SGHDT and CDR2 YYEEEE. The CDR3 totals 17 residues. The germline V and J ends were trimmed by 2 bases and 0 bases, with 15 bases remaining between them. As DNA, the CDR3 is TGTGCCAGCAGCTTCCGGGGACCGGGACATAGCAATCAGCCCCAGCATTTT. This encodes CASSFRGPGHSNQPQHF.

V gene TRBV6-2 or TRBV6-3 combines with J gene TRBJ2-7; D is perhaps TRBD1 (5 bases). Germline CDR1 and CDR2: MNHEY and SVGEGT. The CDR3 contains 13 residues. With 0 bases removed from V and 7 bases from J, the gap between germline ends came to 10 bases. The CDR3 loop is CASSYSGAPEQYF. The CDR3 DNA is TGTGCCAGCAGTTACTCAGGGGCGCCTGAGCAGTACTTC.

V gene TRBV5-8 combines with J gene TRBJ2-7, with 7 bases lining up with TRBD1. The CDR3 spans 16 residues. Trimming removed 3 bases from V and 6 bases from J; junction bases left unmatched: 15. Germline CDR1 SGHTS, CDR2 YDEGEE. CDR3 DNA: TGTGCCAGCAGCTCCTATCGACAGGGCCTCAGGTTCGAGCAGTACTTC. It codes for CASSSYRQGLRFEQYF.

The genes are TRBV5-5 and TRBJ2-7; D could derive from TRBD1 or TRBD2 (5 bases each). From germline, CDR1 is SGHKS and CDR2 YYEKEE (reference sequence). Between the trimmed V and J ends, which lost 0 bases and 0 bases, there was a span of 10 bases. The CDR3 runs to 15 residues. The CDR3 reads CASSLAGTNSYEQYF. CDR3 bases: TGTGCCAGCAGCTTGGCCGGGACCAACTCCTACGAGCAGTACTTC.

V usage is TRBV11-3 and J usage is TRBJ2-7; D gene unclear. The CDR3 runs to 12 residues. Germline CDR1 reads SGHNT; CDR2 reads YENEEA. The V gene lost 5 bases and the J gene lost 6 bases, with 11 bases spanning the gap. CDR3 region: CASSKGPAEQYF. The CDR3 DNA reads as TGTGCCAGCAGCAAGGGTCCGGCCGAGCAGTACTTC.

This clone appeared once. The V gene is TRBV7-2, the J gene TRBJ2-1; TRBD2 agrees at 9 bases. Germline assignment: CDR1 SGHTA and CDR2 FQGNSA. The trim removed 3 bases at V and 16 bases at J, leaving 16 bases unmatched. CDR3 size: 15 residues. In DNA form, the CDR3 reads TGTGCCAGCAGCTTGGAGTCACTAGCGGGCTTGGGCTTATTCTTC. This encodes CASSLESLAGLGLFF.

The chain carries TRBV6-5 and TRBJ2-7; D possibly corresponds to TRBD1 (6 bases). This CDR3 is built from 12 residues. The V gene's germline CDR1 is MNHEY and CDR2 SVGAGI. Trimming pared 5 bases from V and 6 bases from J, leaving 11 bases between. The CDR3 reads CASSLRRGEQYF. The CDR3 nucleotides read TGTGCCAGCAGTCTTCGCAGGGGCGAGCAGTACTTC.

Comment on this clone: Germline is not matched at one junction end, which may reflect a read error. V usage is TRBV2 and J usage is TRBJ2-5, with 8 bases that match TRBD1. The V gene's germline CDR1 is SNHLY and CDR2 FYNNEI. This CDR3 region has 13 residues. The CDR3 sequence is CASGEQGAKTQYF. CDR3 bases: TGTGCCAGCGGTGAGCAGGGGGCAAAGACCCAGTACTTC.

The J gene is TRBJ2-4, the V gene TRBV6-5; tentatively, D is TRBD1 (6 bases). Germline V gene lookup returns CDR1 MNHEY and CDR2 SVGAGI. The CDR3 loop spans 14 amino acids. V was clipped by 0 bases and J by 6 bases, with 9 bases between them. CDR3: CASSYSSRGNIQYF. The CDR3 bases are TGTGCCAGCAGTTACTCCAGCAGGGGAAACATTCAGTACTTC.

The rearrangement links TRBV3-1 (or the pseudogene TRBV3-2) to TRBJ2-7, with unresolved D. Germline-derived CDR1 and CDR2 are LGHDT and YNNKEL (reference sequence). The CDR3 length is 11 residues. V lost 3 bases and J 6 bases, leaving 6 bases between the germline ends. The CDR3 loop reads CASSQTSEQYF. As DNA, the CDR3 is TGTGCCAGCAGCCAGACATCCGAGCAGTACTTC.

This chain uses TRBV7-9 with TRBJ1-5; tentatively, D is TRBD1 (6 bases). Trimming stripped 5 bases from V and 0 bases from J, with 17 bases between. Germline CDR1 and CDR2: SEHNR and FQNEAQ (reference sequence). The CDR3 sequence is 17 residues long. The CDR3 nucleotides are TGTGCCAGCAGCCCCCTCCGAAGGACAGCTAGCAATCAGCCCCAGCATTTT. The encoded protein is CASSPLRRTASNQPQHF.

The rearrangement uses TRBV7-2 and TRBJ1-5; D is ambiguous. V dropped 1 base and J dropped 5 bases, with 12 bases sitting between them. This CDR3 is built from 15 residues. CDR1 and CDR2 (germline): SGHTA, FQGNSA. CDR3 residues: CASSLGGVVDQPQHF. The DNA for the CDR3 is TGTGCCAGCAGCTTAGGCGGGGTTGTGGATCAGCCCCAGCATTTT.

The chain has TRBV11-3 and TRBJ1-2; D uncertain. Between the trimmed V and J ends, which lost 3 bases and 4 bases, there was a span of 9 bases. Germline values: CDR1 SGHNT, CDR2 YENEEA. There are 13 residues in the CDR3. In DNA, the CDR3 is TGTGCCAGCAGCTTTGAGACCTCCTATGGCTACACCTTC. Amino acids: CASSFETSYGYTF.

The V call is TRBV7-8, the J call TRBJ2-2; TRBD2 aligns across 11 bases. CDR3 size: 16 residues. V lost 0 bases and J lost 6; bases outside the gene matches: 3. Germline loops: CDR1 SGHVS, CDR2 FQNEAQ. CDR3 coding DNA: TGTGCCAGCAGCTTAGCTAGCGGGAGGGCCTCCGGGGAGCTGTTTTTT. Its protein product is CASSLASGRASGELFF.

V usage is TRBV29-1 and J usage is TRBJ1-2; TRBD1 matches at 7 bases. The CDR3 extends over 14 amino acids. The V gene end was trimmed by 7 bases and the J gene end by 8 bases; junction bases not matched to a gene: 16. Per the germline V gene, CDR1 is SQVTM and CDR2 is ANQGSEA. The CDR3 here is CSALSGQTREGYTF. The DNA of the CDR3 is TGCAGCGCCCTCTCGGGACAGACGCGAGAGGGCTACACCTTC.

This chain links TRBV9 with TRBJ2-7, with TRBD1 matching 9 bases. Germline CDR1 and CDR2: SGDLS and YYNGEE. The CDR3 has 14 residues. The junction had 1 base not matched to a gene; V was cut back by 0 bases and J by 3 bases. This CDR3 is CASSVDRGHYEQYF. Here the CDR3 DNA reads TGTGCCAGCAGCGTAGACAGGGGGCACTACGAGCAGTACTTC.

The V and J genes are TRBV9 and TRBJ2-1; D is perhaps TRBD1 (6 bases). V was trimmed by 3 bases and J by 8 bases, leaving 18 bases between them. Germline CDR1 reads SGDLS; CDR2 reads YYNGEE. The CDR3 is made up of 15 amino acids. The CDR3 nucleotides read TGTGCCAGCAGCGGAGACAGGAGTCAGTTGGATGAGCAGTTCTTC. This sequence encodes CASSGDRSQLDEQFF.

The J gene is TRBJ1-1, the V gene TRBV4-1, with unresolved D. Looked up from germline, CDR1 is MGHRA and CDR2 is YSYEKL. CDR3 size: 14 residues. V dropped 3 bases and J dropped 1 base, with 9 bases sitting between them. DNA for the CDR3: TGCGCCAGCAGCCACCTAAGCGGGAACACTGAAGCTTTCTTT. Translation: CASSHLSGNTEAFF.

The chain recombines TRBV27 with TRBJ1-2; D call uncertain. The V gene's germline CDR1 is MNHEY and CDR2 SMNVEV (reference sequence). CDR3 size: 14 residues. Trimming removed 2 bases from V and 2 bases from J, with 9 bases in between. The CDR3 nucleotides read TGTGCCAGCAGTTTAATTGGGCAGAACTATGGCTACACCTTC. Its translation is CASSLIGQNYGYTF.